This T cell receptor beta chain stems from a study of T cells in Graves' hyperthyroidism and ophthalmopathy. Regions amplified from RNA transcripts were the TCR beta CDR3 regions. With the HTBI primer set, the TCR CDR3 went through a first round of RT-PCR. TCRdb fed the multiplex PCR reads into MiXCR, producing one record per CDR3 protein. The sample lists about 560,000 distinct CDR3 sequences, approximately 15% occurring once. Germline CDR1 MDHEN, CDR2 SYDVKM. J gave up 3 bases and V 2 bases, and 1 base lay outside the gene matches. This CDR3 comprises 14 residues. This clonotype was seen a few times.

V usage is TRBV28 and J usage is TRBJ1-5, with 7 bases aligning to TRBD1. The sequence came from a woman under 30 with Graves' hyperthyroidism. Sequencing was carried out using blood. The CDR3 DNA reads as TGTGCCAGCAGTTTAACAGGGGTCAATCAGCCCCAGCATTTT. This translates into CASSLTGVNQPQHF.